The subject of this entry is one T cell receptor (beta chain). The antigen remains undetermined. Mismatch with germline at one junction end may stem from a read error. These data come from a study of tumor-infiltrating lymphocytes in primary liver carcinoma. The blood RNA (from unsorted whole blood) was obtained, and germline DNA was also extracted. It was before surgery that four milliliters of peripheral blood were collected. The study, taken as a whole, reports: The top-250-clone fraction was significantly higher in tumors than in blood (p = 0.039). Lesser overlap characterized tumor-adjacent and tumor-blood pairs relative to tumor region pairs.

The researchers produced TCR beta cDNA from around 0.5 ug total RNA with a constant-region primer. Three-round nested multiplex PCR performed with slightly modified ARM-PCR produced the TCR beta libraries. PCR rounds one and two used TRBV1-TRBV30 forward primers with a C-beta reverse primer for 10 cycles each. TCRdb re-analysed the multiplex PCR reads in MiXCR, keeping a single row per CDR3 protein. The top ten clones hold 5.5% to 8% of a sample with 300,000 to 350,000 distinct CDR3 sequences, about 65% of them seen once. CDR1 and CDR2 from the germline V gene are SGHAT and FQNNGV. This CDR3 has 15 amino acids.

Sequenced input: peripheral blood. The rearrangement uses TRBV11-2 and TRBJ1-5; the D gene is possibly TRBD1 (5 bases). The sequence was obtained from a man in his forties with primary liver carcinoma and hepatitis B virus infection. The CDR3 sequence is CASSLAGGDNEPQHF. As DNA, the CDR3 is TGTGCCAGCAGCTTAGCTGGGGGAGACAATGAGCCCCAGCACTTT.